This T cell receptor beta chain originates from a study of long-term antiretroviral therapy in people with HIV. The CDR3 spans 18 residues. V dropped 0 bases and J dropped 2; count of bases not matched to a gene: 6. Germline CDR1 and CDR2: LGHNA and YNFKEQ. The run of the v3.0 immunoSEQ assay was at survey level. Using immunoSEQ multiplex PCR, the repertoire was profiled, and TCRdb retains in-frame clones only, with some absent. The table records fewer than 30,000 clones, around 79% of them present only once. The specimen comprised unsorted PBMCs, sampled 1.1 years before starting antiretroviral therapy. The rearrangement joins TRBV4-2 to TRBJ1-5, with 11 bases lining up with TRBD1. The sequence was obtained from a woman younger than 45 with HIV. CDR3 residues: CASSQEFMGQGGNQPQHF. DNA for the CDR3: TGTGCCAGCAGCCAAGAATTCATGGGACAGGGGGGCAATCAGCCCCAGCATTTT.